This T cell receptor (beta chain) was sequenced in a study of T cells after yellow fever vaccination. The germline V and J ends were trimmed by 0 bases and 7 bases, with 12 bases remaining between them. CDR1 and CDR2 (germline): SEHNR, FQNEAQ (reference sequence). The CDR3 has 14 amino acids. This clonotype appeared once. Template-switching 5'RACE yielded the TCR cDNA; a universal primer site and UMIs were added in the process. TCRdb fed the 5' RACE reads into MiXCR, producing one record per CDR3 protein. The table shows some 80,000 distinct CDR3 sequences, with about 14% occurring only once. The V call is TRBV7-9, the J call TRBJ1-2; D unclear. The clonotype comes from a man between 18 and 35 years old who received the YFV17D yellow fever vaccine. Here the sequenced sample was CD8+ T cells not binding an NS4B(214-222) dextramer, sorted from PBMCs, taken roughly 20 days after the first yellow fever vaccination. The CDR3: CASSLAAVLVGYTF. CDR3 coding DNA: TGTGCCAGCAGCTTAGCAGCAGTCTTGGTTGGCTACACCTTC.